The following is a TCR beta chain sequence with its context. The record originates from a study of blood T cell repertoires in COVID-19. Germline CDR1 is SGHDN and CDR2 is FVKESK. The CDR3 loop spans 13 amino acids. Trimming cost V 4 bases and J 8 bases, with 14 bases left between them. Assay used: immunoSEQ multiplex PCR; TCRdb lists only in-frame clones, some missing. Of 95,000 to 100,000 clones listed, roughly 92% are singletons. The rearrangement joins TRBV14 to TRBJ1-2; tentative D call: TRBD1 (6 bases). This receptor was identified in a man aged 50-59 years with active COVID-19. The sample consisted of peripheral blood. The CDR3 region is CASSLWGGGGYTF. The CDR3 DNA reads TGTGCCAGCAGCCTTTGGGGGGGCGGCGGCTACACCTTC.